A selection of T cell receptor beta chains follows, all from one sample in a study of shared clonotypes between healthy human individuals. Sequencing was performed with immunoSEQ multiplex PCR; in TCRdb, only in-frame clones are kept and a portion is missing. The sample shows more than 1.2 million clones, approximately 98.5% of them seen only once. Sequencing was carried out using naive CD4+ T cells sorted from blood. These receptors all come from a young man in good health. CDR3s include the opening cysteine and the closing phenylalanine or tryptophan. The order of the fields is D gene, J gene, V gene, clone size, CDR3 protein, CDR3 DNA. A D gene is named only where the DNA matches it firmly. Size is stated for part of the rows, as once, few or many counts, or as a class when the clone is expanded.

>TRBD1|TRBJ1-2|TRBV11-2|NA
CASVVAFRRQGNGYTF
TGTGCCAGCGTGGTTGCGTTCCGCAGACAGGGTAATGGCTACACCTTC
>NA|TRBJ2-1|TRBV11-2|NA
CASSRRDIYNEQFF
TGTGCCAGCAGCCGCCGGGACATATACAATGAGCAGTTCTTC
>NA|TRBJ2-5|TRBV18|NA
CASSPTETQYF
TGTGCCAGCTCACCAACAGAGACCCAGTACTTC
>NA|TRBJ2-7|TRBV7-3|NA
CASSSWKGVDEQYF
TGTGCCAGCAGTTCTTGGAAAGGGGTCGACGAGCAGTACTTC
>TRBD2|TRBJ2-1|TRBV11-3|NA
CASRKHGTSGSASSYNEQFF
TGTGCCAGCAGAAAGCATGGGACTAGCGGGAGCGCTAGCTCCTACAATGAGCAGTTCTTC
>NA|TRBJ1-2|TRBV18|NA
CASSPKDYGYTF
TGTGCCAGCTCACCGAAGGATTATGGCTACACCTTC
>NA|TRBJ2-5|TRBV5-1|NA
CASSPPEGGGPETQYF
TGCGCCAGCAGCCCGCCGGAGGGGGGAGGGCCTGAGACCCAGTACTTC
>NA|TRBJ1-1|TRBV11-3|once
CASSRGRNTEAFF
TGTGCCAGCAGCCGCGGACGGAACACTGAAGCTTTCTTT
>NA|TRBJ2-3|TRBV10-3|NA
CAISRPGKVMQYF
TGTGCCATCAGTCGTCCCGGGAAAGTTATGCAGTATTTT
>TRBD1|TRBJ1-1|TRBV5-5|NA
CASSWGTGATLRDEAFF
TGTGCCAGCAGCTGGGGGACAGGGGCTACCCTAAGGGATGAAGCTTTCTTT
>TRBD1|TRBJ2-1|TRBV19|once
CASSIDYRGDEQFF
TGTGCCAGTAGTATAGACTACAGGGGCGATGAGCAGTTCTTC
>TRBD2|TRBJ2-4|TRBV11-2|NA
CASSFPGLAGGENIQYF
TGTGCCAGCAGCTTCCCCGGACTAGCGGGAGGGGAAAACATTCAGTACTTC
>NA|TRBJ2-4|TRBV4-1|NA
CASSQDPKNIQYF
TGCGCCAGCAGCCAAGATCCAAAAAACATTCAGTACTTC